This T cell receptor beta chain was sequenced for a study of T cells in Graves' hyperthyroidism and ophthalmopathy. This clonotype is a singleton in its sample. Its antigen is still unknown. The germline CDR1 and CDR2 sequences are SGDLS and YYNGEE. V was clipped by 0 bases and J by 6 bases, with 14 bases between them. The CDR3 has 15 residues. PBMCs were derived from about 9.1 ml fresh peripheral blood. TCR beta CDR3 sequences were amplified from RNA transcripts. An initial round of RT-PCR targeting the TCR CDR3 relied on the HTBI primer set. MiXCR, run by TCRdb on the multiplex PCR reads, gives a single entry per CDR3 protein. The repertoire consists of nearly 600,000 distinct CDR3 sequences, with approximately 15% occurring once and the leading ten covering 5.5% to 7.5%. Overall study findings and caveats: Model-based prediction identified ophthalmopathy a median roughly 5.9 months prior to its onset.

Sequenced: blood. The chain couples TRBV9 to TRBJ2-3; no clear D. The receptor was isolated from a woman aged 25 to 39 with Graves' hyperthyroidism that later progressed to Graves' ophthalmopathy. CDR3 DNA sequence: TGTGCCAGCAGCGTAGGCAGGCGACTGGAGGATACGCAGTATTTT. It codes for CASSVGRRLEDTQYF.